This TCR beta chain was profiled in a study of T cell responses to AZD1222 COVID-19 vaccine. Study at large: Second doses were pooled across both intervals (about 4 or about 12 weeks). Study-level findings and limits: Baseline antibody screening turned up just a handful of seropositive AZD1222 recipients. Spike-spanning, vaccine-associated CD4 TCRs were dominant at 160-218 and 743-854. The study reported that nearly half of spike-specific TCRs target unmutated variant regions.

This table comes from immunoSEQ multiplex PCR, and its TCRdb copy is limited to in-frame clones, with some not included. The table lists approximately 120,000 clones, about 89% of them singletons. This CDR3 contains 16 residues. The trim removed 2 bases at V and 2 bases at J, leaving 2 bases unmatched. The germline V gene encodes CDR1 SNHLY and CDR2 FYNNEI. As concerns this clone: Its antigen remains unknown.

The sample here was peripheral blood, taken on day 0 of AZD1222 vaccination. The V and J genes are TRBV2 and TRBJ2-1; 11 positions agree with TRBD2. The clonotype originates from an adult in good health. In DNA, the CDR3 is TGTGCCAGCAGTGAACTACTAGCGGGAGCCTACAATGAGCAGTTCTTC. This gives the protein CASSELLAGAYNEQFF.